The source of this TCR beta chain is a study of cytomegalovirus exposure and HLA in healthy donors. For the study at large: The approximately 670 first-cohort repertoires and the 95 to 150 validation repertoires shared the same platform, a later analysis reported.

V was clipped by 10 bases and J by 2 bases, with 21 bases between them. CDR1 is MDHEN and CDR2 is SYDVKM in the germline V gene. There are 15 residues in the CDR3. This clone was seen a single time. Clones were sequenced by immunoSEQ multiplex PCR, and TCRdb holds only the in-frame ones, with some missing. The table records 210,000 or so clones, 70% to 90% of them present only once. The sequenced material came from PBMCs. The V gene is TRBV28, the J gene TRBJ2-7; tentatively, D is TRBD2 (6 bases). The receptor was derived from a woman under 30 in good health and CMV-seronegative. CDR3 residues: CATEASASFAYEQYF. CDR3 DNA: TGTGCCACCGAAGCTAGCGCGTCCTTCGCCTACGAGCAGTACTTC.